Below, 28 T cell receptor beta chains from the same sample are listed, as sequenced in a study of identical twins. TCRdb re-analysed the 5' RACE reads in MiXCR, keeping a single row per CDR3 protein. The table records about 790,000 distinct CDR3 sequences, roughly 18% of them present only once. The data were also submitted as part of a second study, on T cells expressing NK-cell markers.

The sequencing sample was made of PBMCs. The receptor set was obtained from a woman younger than 35 in good health.

The rearrangement links TRBV10-3 to TRBJ2-3; 7 bases fit TRBD2. This CDR3 comprises 13 residues. The V gene end was trimmed by 8 bases and the J gene end by 4 bases; junction bases not matched to a gene: 6. Germline V gene data show CDR1 as ENHRY and CDR2 as SYGVKD. The CDR3: CAIGGSESDTQYF. CDR3 bases: TGTGCCATCGGCGGGAGCGAATCAGATACGCAGTATTTT.

This clonotype has a handful of counts. The chain joins TRBV20-1 to TRBJ1-2; TRBD1 agrees at 7 bases. CDR1 and CDR2 (germline): DFQATT, SNEGSKA (reference sequence). The V gene end was trimmed by 2 bases and the J gene end by 6 bases; junction bases not matched to a gene: 9. The CDR3 loop spans 14 amino acids. As DNA, the CDR3 is TGCAGTGCTAGATCACAGACAGGGTTACATGGCTACACCTTC. Protein sequence: CSARSQTGLHGYTF.

This clonotype turned up a few times. The V and J genes are TRBV12-3 or TRBV12-4 and TRBJ1-2; possibly TRBD1 for D (6 bases). The CDR3 is 13 residues long. V shed 6 bases and J shed 3 bases, with 11 bases lying between them. CDR3 in amino acids: CASRDSSHYGYTF. CDR3 in DNA: TGTGCCAGCAGGGACAGCTCTCACTATGGCTACACCTTC.

J is TRBJ1-2 and V is TRBV10-3; D perhaps matches TRBD1 (5 bases). The CDR3 has 14 residues. Germline V CDR1 and CDR2: ENHRY, SYGVKD. Trimming removed 10 bases from V and 7 bases from J, with 22 bases in between. CDR3 nucleotides: TGTGCCACCTCGTCCGGGGCAACGGGGGGTGGCTACACCTTC. This gives the protein CATSSGATGGGYTF.

This clonotype was detected a few times. The chain uses TRBV12-5 and TRBJ1-2; D is perhaps TRBD1 (6 bases). The CDR3 extends over 13 amino acids. Germline V gives CDR1 LGHNT, CDR2 FRNRAP. V dropped 2 bases and J dropped 6 bases, with 10 bases sitting between them. Here the CDR3 reads CASGLYGQNGYTF. CDR3 bases: TGTGCTAGTGGTTTGTACGGACAGAATGGCTACACCTTC.

In its sample, this clonotype was seen a few times. The CDR3 DNA sequence: TGCAGTGCTAGACCGGGGGGGGGCCAAGAGACCCAGTACTTC. Protein product: CSARPGGGQETQYF. The chain couples TRBV20-1 to TRBJ2-5; 8 bases agree with TRBD2. Germline V gives CDR1 DFQATT, CDR2 SNEGSKA (reference sequence). V shed 2 bases and J 1 base; nucleotides not matched to a gene: 3. This CDR3 has 14 residues.

J is TRBJ2-1 and V is TRBV11-2, with D perhaps TRBD2 (6 bases). This CDR3 spans 17 amino acids. The V end lost 4 bases, the J end lost 8 bases, and 24 bases lay between the germline ends. Germline CDR1 reads SGHAT; CDR2 reads FQNNGV. CDR3 protein: CASSSAGTLEGVDEQFF. CDR3 nucleotide sequence: TGTGCCAGCAGCTCCGCCGGGACTCTCGAAGGGGTGGATGAGCAGTTCTTC.

This chain uses TRBV7-9 with TRBJ2-3; 9 bases agree with TRBD2. This CDR3 contains 16 residues. The V gene's germline CDR1 is SEHNR and CDR2 FQNEAQ (reference sequence). With 5 bases clipped from V and 7 bases from J, the junction kept 13 bases outside the gene matches. In nucleotides, the CDR3 is TGTGCCAGCAGCCTAGGACTAGCGCCGTCCGGGTATACGCAGTATTTT. Protein sequence: CASSLGLAPSGYTQYF.

This chain joins TRBV6-5 and TRBJ1-5; D remains ambiguous. V was pared by 2 bases and J by 5 bases, with 7 bases between. The V gene's germline CDR1 is MNHEY and CDR2 SVGAGI. CDR3 length: 13 amino acids. The CDR3 nucleotides read TGTGCCAGCAGTTACGAAGCTTATCAGCCCCAGCATTTT. Its protein is CASSYEAYQPQHF.

V is TRBV20-1 and J is TRBJ2-7, with 9 bases lining up with TRBD1. V lost 4 bases and J lost 3; bases outside the gene matches: 4. CDR3 length: 13 amino acids. CDR1 and CDR2 (germline): DFQATT, SNEGSKA (reference sequence). Written as DNA, the CDR3 is TGCAGTGCTAAGGGGACAGGGAGCTACGAGCAGTACTTC. Its protein product is CSAKGTGSYEQYF.

This clonotype has just a few counts. The rearrangement joins TRBV30 to TRBJ1-5; no clear D gene. Germline CDR1 is GTSNPN and CDR2 is SVGIG (reference sequence). Trimming removed 3 bases at V and 0 bases at J, with 6 bases between. The CDR3 is 13 amino acids. CDR3 amino acids: CAWRADSNQPQHF. The CDR3 region has the DNA TGTGCCTGGAGGGCCGATAGCAATCAGCCCCAGCATTTT.

This clonotype was counted ten times or more. The chain couples TRBV12-3 or TRBV12-4 to TRBJ2-1; D not certain. The CDR3 is 12 amino acids. V lost 8 bases and J lost 7, with 12 bases in between. The chain's CDR3 is CASAPTENEQFF. The CDR3, as DNA: TGTGCCAGCGCCCCCACAGAGAATGAGCAGTTCTTC.

This clonotype was seen only a few times. The rearrangement uses TRBV7-9 and TRBJ2-3; D remains unclear. This CDR3 contains 14 residues. The V gene lost 4 bases and the J gene lost 1 base, with 9 bases spanning the gap. From germline, CDR1 is SEHNR and CDR2 FQNEAQ (reference sequence). CDR3 region: CASSSFRGTDTQYF. The DNA for the CDR3 is TGTGCCAGCAGCTCTTTCCGAGGCACAGATACGCAGTATTTT.

This clonotype appeared a few times. The rearrangement links TRBV7-2 to TRBJ1-6, with 7 bases lining up with TRBD1. From germline, CDR1 is SGHTA and CDR2 FQGNSA. There are 15 residues in the CDR3. The J segment lost 10 bases and the V segment lost 1 base, leaving 7 bases of the junction unmatched. The CDR3 nucleotides read TGTGCCAGCAGCTTAGACGTAACAGGGGAATCACCCCTCCACTTT. Residues: CASSLDVTGESPLHF.

This clonotype was seen a handful of times. The conserved phenylalanine or tryptophan is not found at the CDR3 terminus, so this likely reflects a read error. The DNA is omitted, as the CDR3 cannot be located on it reliably, and the CDR3 follows TCRdb's listing. CDR3: CASSLEMSGAFL. The rearrangement uses TRBV12-3 or TRBV12-4 and TRBJ2-4; TRBD1, the table's D call, lacks a check against the DNA. Ends included, the CDR3 has 12 residues.

This clonotype was recorded a few times. The chain is built from TRBV20-1 and TRBJ2-1; possibly TRBD1 or TRBD2 for D (5 bases each). CDR3 length: 18 amino acids. With 6 bases removed from V and 5 bases from J, the gap between germline ends came to 29 bases. CDR1 is DFQATT, CDR2 SNEGSKA, per germline (reference sequence). The CDR3 protein is CSAARGPWGSGRNNEQFF. Here the CDR3 DNA reads TGCAGTGCCGCTCGGGGCCCATGGGGCAGTGGGCGAAACAATGAGCAGTTCTTC.

This chain connects TRBV19 to TRBJ2-1, with 9 bases matching TRBD1. The V segment lost 3 bases and the J segment 7 bases; nucleotides outside the gene matches: 7. This CDR3 comprises 15 residues. Germline lookup yields CDR1 LNHDA and CDR2 SQIVND (reference sequence). The CDR3 DNA reads as TGTGCCAGTAGTATGGGACAGGGCGTTGCAAATGAGCAGTTCTTC. Amino acids: CASSMGQGVANEQFF.

The table lists this clonotype with a few counts. The J gene is TRBJ1-2, the V gene TRBV12-3 or TRBV12-4, with TRBD1 matching over 11 bases. V shed 2 bases, J shed 4 bases, and the junction held 6 bases outside the gene matches. The CDR3 has 16 amino acids. This chain's CDR3 is CASSLTHGTGGYGYTF. As DNA, the CDR3 is TGTGCCAGCAGTTTAACCCACGGGACAGGGGGCTATGGCTACACCTTC.

The chain couples TRBV20-1 to TRBJ2-7; unclear D gene. The V end lost 4 bases, the J end lost 1 base, and 11 bases lay between the germline ends. The CDR3 is made up of 13 amino acids. Germline CDR1 and CDR2: DFQATT and SNEGSKA (reference sequence). The CDR3 sequence: CSANDKASYEQYF. The CDR3 nucleotides are TGCAGTGCTAATGACAAAGCTTCCTACGAGCAGTACTTC.

V usage is TRBV10-3 and J usage is TRBJ1-4, with D possibly being TRBD1 (5 bases). The CDR3 sequence is 14 residues long. Per germline, CDR1 ENHRY and CDR2 SYGVKD. V was cut by 10 bases and J by 0 bases, with 12 bases left in between. For the CDR3, the DNA is TGTGCCACCGCCGCGGGGGCAACTAATGAAAAACTGTTTTTT. Its translation is CATAAGATNEKLFF.

The gene calls are TRBV7-2 and TRBJ2-7; D is possibly TRBD2 (6 bases). CDR1 and CDR2 from the germline V gene are SGHTA and FQGNSA. V was shortened by 3 bases and J by 4 bases, with 13 bases between the two germline ends. CDR3 length: 14 amino acids. CDR3 amino acids: CASSFGGNLYEQYF. CDR3 coding DNA: TGTGCCAGCAGCTTTGGCGGGAATCTATACGAGCAGTACTTC. The whole variable domain, filled in from reference TRBV7-2 and TRBJ2-7, reads GAGVSQSPSNKVTEKGKDVELRCDPISGHTALYWYRQSLGQGLEFLIYFQGNSAPDKSGLPSDRFSAERTGGSVSTLTIQRTQQEDSAVYLCASSFGGNLYEQYFGPGTRLTVT.

The sample holds one count of this clonotype. The chain links TRBV5-5 to TRBJ2-7; D is possibly TRBD2 (6 bases). This CDR3 has 15 amino acids. Germline V gene sequence: CDR1 SGHKS, CDR2 YYEKEE (reference sequence). Trimming took 3 bases from V and 4 from J, leaving 17 bases between them. CDR3 loop: CASSSRPGLQYEQYF. CDR3 DNA sequence: TGTGCCAGCAGCTCCAGACCGGGACTTCAGTACGAGCAGTACTTC.

Here the CDR3 DNA reads TGCAGTGCTACCGTACTAGCGGGAGTGGGTGAGCAGTACTTC. Translating gives CSATVLAGVGEQYF. This chain joins TRBV20-1 and TRBJ2-7, with 11 bases fitting TRBD2. The CDR3 contains 14 residues. The germline V gene encodes CDR1 DFQATT and CDR2 SNEGSKA (reference sequence). V lost 4 bases to trimming and J lost 7 bases; unmatched junction nucleotides: 9.

This clonotype was detected many times. The CDR3 is CASSFSGTYQETQYF. As DNA, the CDR3 is TGTGCCAGCAGCTTTAGCGGGACGTACCAAGAGACCCAGTACTTC. V gene TRBV7-9 combines with J gene TRBJ2-5; 8 nucleotides line up with TRBD2. V lost 3 bases to trimming and J lost 0 bases; unmatched junction nucleotides: 3. The CDR3 has 15 residues. CDR1 is SEHNR, CDR2 FQNEAQ, per germline (reference sequence).

The gene calls are TRBV5-1 and TRBJ2-1, with D maybe TRBD2 (6 bases). Germline lookup yields CDR1 SGHRS and CDR2 YFSETQ. This CDR3 is built from 16 residues. V shed 4 bases and J shed 3 bases, with 17 bases lying between them. CDR3 region: CASSPALATDYNEQFF. Written as DNA, the CDR3 is TGCGCCAGCAGCCCGGCCCTAGCGACCGACTACAATGAGCAGTTCTTC.

This clonotype has only a few counts. The CDR3 DNA reads as TGTGCCAGCAGCTTAGGGCGGAGTACCGGGGAGCTGTTTTTT. This gives the protein CASSLGRSTGELFF. This chain connects TRBV11-3 to TRBJ2-2, with D unclear. Germline V gene sequence: CDR1 SGHNT, CDR2 YENEEA. The length of the CDR3 is 14 residues. Trimming shortened V by 1 base and J by 5 bases, and 8 bases separated the two germline ends.

This chain links TRBV5-1 with TRBJ2-3; unclear D gene. V lost 0 bases, J lost 6 bases, and 17 bases lay in between. Germline assignment: CDR1 SGHRS and CDR2 YFSETQ. The CDR3 totals 16 residues. The CDR3 nucleotides read TGCGCCAGCAGCTTGGAAGGTGGCAGAAAGGCGGATACGCAGTATTTT. This codes for CASSLEGGRKADTQYF. The variable domain in full, completed from reference TRBV5-1 and TRBJ2-3, reads KAGVTQTPRYLIKTRGQQVTLSCSPISGHRSVSWYQQTPGQGLQFLFEYFSETQRNKGNFPGRFSGRQFSNSRSEMNVSTLELGDSALYLCASSLEGGRKADTQYFGPGTRLTVL.

CDR3 DNA sequence: TGTGCCAGCTGGGACAGGGTAAATGGCTACACCTTC. This sequence encodes CASWDRVNGYTF. This chain joins TRBV28 and TRBJ1-2; the match to TRBD1 covers 9 bases. This CDR3 is 12 amino acids long. The junction had 4 bases not matched to a gene; V was cut back by 8 bases and J by 6 bases. The germline V gene encodes CDR1 MDHEN and CDR2 SYDVKM.